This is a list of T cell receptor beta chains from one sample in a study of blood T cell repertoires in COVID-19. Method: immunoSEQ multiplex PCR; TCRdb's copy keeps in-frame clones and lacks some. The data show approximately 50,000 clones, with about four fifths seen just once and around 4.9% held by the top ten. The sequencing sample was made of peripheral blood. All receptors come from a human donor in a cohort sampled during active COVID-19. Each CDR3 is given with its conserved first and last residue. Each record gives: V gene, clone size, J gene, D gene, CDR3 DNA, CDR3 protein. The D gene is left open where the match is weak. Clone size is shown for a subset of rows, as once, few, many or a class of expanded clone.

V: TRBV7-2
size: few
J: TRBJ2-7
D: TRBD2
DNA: TGTGCCAGTCGACGACTAGCGGGGAGGCCGCAGTACTTC
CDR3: CASRRLAGRPQYF

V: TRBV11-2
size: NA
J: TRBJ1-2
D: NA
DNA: TGTGCCAGCACCGCAGGGCCCTTCTATGGCTACACCTTC
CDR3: CASTAGPFYGYTF

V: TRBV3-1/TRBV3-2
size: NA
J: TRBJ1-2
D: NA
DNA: TGTGCCAGCAGCCTCGGGGAGACATTGGGCTACACCTTC
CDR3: CASSLGETLGYTF

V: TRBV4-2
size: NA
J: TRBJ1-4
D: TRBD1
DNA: TGTGCCAGCAGCCTCGGGACAGGGGGGGAAAAACTGTTTTTT
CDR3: CASSLGTGGEKLFF

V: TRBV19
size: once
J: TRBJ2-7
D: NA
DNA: TGTGCCAGTAGTATAAATGGGCGGGCCTCCTACGAGCAGTACTTC
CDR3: CASSINGRASYEQYF

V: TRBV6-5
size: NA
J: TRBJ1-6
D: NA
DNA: TGTGCCAGCACCGAAAGTAGGGGCGTGAATTCACCCCTCCACTTT
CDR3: CASTESRGVNSPLHF

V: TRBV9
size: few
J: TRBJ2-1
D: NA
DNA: TGTGCCAGCAGCGTAGAGGTGGGGGGGCCTATTGAGCAGTTCTTC
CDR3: CASSVEVGGPIEQFF

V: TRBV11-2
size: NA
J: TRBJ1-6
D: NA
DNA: TGTGCCAGCAGCACCTCGCTTCGGACACAAAATTCACCCCTCCACTTT
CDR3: CASSTSLRTQNSPLHF

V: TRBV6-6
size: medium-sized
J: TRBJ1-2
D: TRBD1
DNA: TGTGCCAGCAGATCCGGACAGGAACCACATGGCTACACCTTC
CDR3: CASRSGQEPHGYTF

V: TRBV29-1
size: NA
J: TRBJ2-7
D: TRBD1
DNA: TGCAGCGTCCCGGGACAGAACTACGAGCAGTACTTC
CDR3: CSVPGQNYEQYF

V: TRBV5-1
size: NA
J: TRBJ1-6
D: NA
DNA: TGCGCCAGCAGCCGCCTTGACGGGCCCCTCCACTTT
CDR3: CASSRLDGPLHF

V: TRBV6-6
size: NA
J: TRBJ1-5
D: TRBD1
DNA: TGTGCCAGCGCGGGACAGGGGGGTTACAATCAGCCCCAGCATTTT
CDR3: CASAGQGGYNQPQHF

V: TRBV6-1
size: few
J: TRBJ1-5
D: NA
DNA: TGTGCCAGCAGTGAGGGCAGGGCGGGCAATCAGCCCCAGCATTTT
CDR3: CASSEGRAGNQPQHF

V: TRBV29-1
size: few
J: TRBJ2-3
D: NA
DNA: TGCAGCGTTGATCACCGACGCGGGGAAGGAGATACGCAGTATTTT
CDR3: CSVDHRRGEGDTQYF

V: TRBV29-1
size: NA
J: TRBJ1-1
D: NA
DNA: TGCAGCGTTGCTTGGAACACTGAAGCTTTCTTT
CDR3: CSVAWNTEAFF

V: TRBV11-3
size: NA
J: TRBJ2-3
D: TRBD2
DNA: TGTGCCAGCAGCTTAAACTGTCGGGGGGGCAGGAGGGATACGCAGTATTTT
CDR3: CASSLNCRGGRRDTQYF

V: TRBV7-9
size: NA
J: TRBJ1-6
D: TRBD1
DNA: TGTGCCAGCAGCCGTTCCCGAGGCCGGGACAGGGCAAACAATTCACCCCTCCACTTT
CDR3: CASSRSRGRDRANNSPLHF

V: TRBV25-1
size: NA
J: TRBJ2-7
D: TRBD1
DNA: TGTGCCAGCAGTACGCAGGGGGCCTACGAGCAGTACTTC
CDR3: CASSTQGAYEQYF

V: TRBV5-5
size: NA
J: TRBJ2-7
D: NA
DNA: TGTGCCAGCAGCTTAAACTCGGGTACCTACGAGCAGTACTTC
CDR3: CASSLNSGTYEQYF

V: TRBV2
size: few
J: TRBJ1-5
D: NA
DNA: TGTGCCAGTAGTACAGGGCAGGGCAATCAGCCCCAGCATTTT
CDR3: CASSTGQGNQPQHF

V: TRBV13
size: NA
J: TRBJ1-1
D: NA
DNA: TGTGCCAGCAGCTCCACCCTACAGGCAAACACTGAAGCTTTCTTT
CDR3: CASSSTLQANTEAFF

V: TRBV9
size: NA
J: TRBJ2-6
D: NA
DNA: TGTGCCAGCAGCGTAGGGCCTGGGGCCAACGTCCTGACTTTC
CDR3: CASSVGPGANVLTF

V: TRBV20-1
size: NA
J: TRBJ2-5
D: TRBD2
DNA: TGCAGTTCCAGCGGGGGGACCCAGTACTTC
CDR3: CSSSGGTQYF

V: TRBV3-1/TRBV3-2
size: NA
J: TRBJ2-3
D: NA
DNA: TGTGCCAGCAGCTTATATAGCACAGATACGCAGTATTTT
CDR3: CASSLYSTDTQYF

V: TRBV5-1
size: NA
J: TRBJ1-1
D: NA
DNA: TGCGCCAGCCGGGCGGGTAGCATAGTGCGCACTGAAGCTTTCTTT
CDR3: CASRAGSIVRTEAFF

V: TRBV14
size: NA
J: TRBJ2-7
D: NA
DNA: TGTGCCAGCAGCCAAGATGCGGCGACAGAATACGAGCAGTACTTC
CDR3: CASSQDAATEYEQYF

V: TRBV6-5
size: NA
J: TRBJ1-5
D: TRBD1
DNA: TGTGCCACCGGGACAGGGGATCAGCCCCAGCATTTT
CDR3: CATGTGDQPQHF

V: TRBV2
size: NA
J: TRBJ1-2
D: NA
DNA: TGTGCCAGCAGTGACGTGGGAGAGGTCCTTTCTAACTATGGCTACACCTTC
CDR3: CASSDVGEVLSNYGYTF

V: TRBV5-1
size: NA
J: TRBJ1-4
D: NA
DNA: TGCGCCAGCAGCTCCACAGGGTTGGCTAATGAAAAACTGTTTTTT
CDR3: CASSSTGLANEKLFF

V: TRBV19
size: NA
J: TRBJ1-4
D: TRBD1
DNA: TGTGCCAGCCGTGACAGGGATGGAGAAAAACTGTTTTTT
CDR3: CASRDRDGEKLFF

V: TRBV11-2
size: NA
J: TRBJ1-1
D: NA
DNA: TGTGCCAGCAAAAAAAGCCGGACAGTTCTCATGAACACTGAAGCTTTCTTT
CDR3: CASKKSRTVLMNTEAFF

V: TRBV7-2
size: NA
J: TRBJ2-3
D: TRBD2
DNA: TGTGCCAGCAGCTTCTACAGCGGGGGGCAGGGAGATACGCAGTATTTT
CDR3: CASSFYSGGQGDTQYF

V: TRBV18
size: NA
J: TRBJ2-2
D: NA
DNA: TGTGCCAGCTCACCACCGGGAGGTGGACGAGGGACCGGGGAGCTGTTTTTT
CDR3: CASSPPGGGRGTGELFF

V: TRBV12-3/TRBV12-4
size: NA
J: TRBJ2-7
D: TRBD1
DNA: TGTGCCAGCAGTTTCGGACAGGGCTACGAGCAGTACTTC
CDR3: CASSFGQGYEQYF

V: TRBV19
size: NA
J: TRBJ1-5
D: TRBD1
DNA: TGTGCCAGTAGGGTTCCAGGGGGCGCGGGTCAGCCCCAGCATTTT
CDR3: CASRVPGGAGQPQHF

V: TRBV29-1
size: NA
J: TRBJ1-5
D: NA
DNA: TGCAGCGACCAGATAGTAGAACAGCCCCAGCCCCAGCATTTT
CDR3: CSDQIVEQPQPQHF

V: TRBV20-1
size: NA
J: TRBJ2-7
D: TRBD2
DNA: TGCAGTGCTAGTAGCGGGGGGGGTCAGTACTTC
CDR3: CSASSGGGQYF

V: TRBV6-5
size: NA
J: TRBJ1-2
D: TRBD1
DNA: TGTGCCAGCAGGACGGGACAGGGAGACTATGGCTACACCTTC
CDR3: CASRTGQGDYGYTF

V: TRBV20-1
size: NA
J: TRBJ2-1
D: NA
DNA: TGCAGTGCTAGTCTAAGCGACAATGAGCAGTTCTTC
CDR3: CSASLSDNEQFF

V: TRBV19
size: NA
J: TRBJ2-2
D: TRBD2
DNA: TGTGCCAGTAGTATCCCCAGCGGGGGGGGCACCGGGGAGCTGTTTTTT
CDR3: CASSIPSGGGTGELFF

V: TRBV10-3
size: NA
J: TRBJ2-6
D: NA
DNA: TGTGCCATCAGTGGGGCGAACTCTGGGGCCAACGTCCTGACTTTC
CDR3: CAISGANSGANVLTF

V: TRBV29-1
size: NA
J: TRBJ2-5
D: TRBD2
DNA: TGCAGCGTTAGCGGGGGGGTCAATCGAGAGACCCAGTACTTC
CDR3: CSVSGGVNRETQYF

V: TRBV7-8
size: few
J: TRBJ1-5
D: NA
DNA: TGTGCCAGCAGCCACAGTAATAAGAAGGATCAGCCCCAGCATTTT
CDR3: CASSHSNKKDQPQHF

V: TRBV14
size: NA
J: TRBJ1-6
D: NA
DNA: TGTGCCAGCACCCAATTCAGGGATTCACCCCTCCACTTT
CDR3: CASTQFRDSPLHF

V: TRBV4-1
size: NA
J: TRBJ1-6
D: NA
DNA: TGCGCCAGCAGCCTCGATAAGGCGGGGAGTAGTTCACCCCTCCACTTT
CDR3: CASSLDKAGSSSPLHF

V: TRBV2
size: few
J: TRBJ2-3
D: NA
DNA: TGTGCCAGCAGTGAGCGGGACAGAACAGATACGCAGTATTTT
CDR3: CASSERDRTDTQYF

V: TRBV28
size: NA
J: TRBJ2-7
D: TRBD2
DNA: TGTGCCAGCACTCCTCGGGAGGGAGTTAAGTACGAGCAGTACTTC
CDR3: CASTPREGVKYEQYF

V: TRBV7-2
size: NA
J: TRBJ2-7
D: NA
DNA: TGTGCCAGCAGCTCATCCCCCTACGAGCAGTACTTC
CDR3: CASSSSPYEQYF

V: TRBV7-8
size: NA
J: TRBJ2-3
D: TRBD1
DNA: TGTGCCAGCAGCCCGGACAGGGGGCGTAATACGCAGTATTTT
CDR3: CASSPDRGRNTQYF

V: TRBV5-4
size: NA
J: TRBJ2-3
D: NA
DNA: TGTGCCAGCAGCTTGGAACAGTCCACGCTCCCAGATACGCAGTATTTT
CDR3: CASSLEQSTLPDTQYF

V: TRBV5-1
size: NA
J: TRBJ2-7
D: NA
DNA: TGCGCCAGCAGCTTTCGATGGGGGGGCCTTTCCTACGAGCAGTACTTC
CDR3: CASSFRWGGLSYEQYF

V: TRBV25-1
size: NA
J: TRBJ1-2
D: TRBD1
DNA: TGTGCCAGCAGTGCCTCGGGACAGAGAGTCTATGGCTACACCTTC
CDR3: CASSASGQRVYGYTF

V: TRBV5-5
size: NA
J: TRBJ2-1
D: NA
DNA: TGTGCCAGCAGCCCGGTAGGCAGGGCCAATGAGCAGTTCTTC
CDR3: CASSPVGRANEQFF

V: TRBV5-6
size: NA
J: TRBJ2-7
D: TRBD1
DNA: TGTGCCAGCAGCTTGGGGGCCACGGGACAGACCTACGAGCAGTACTTC
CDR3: CASSLGATGQTYEQYF

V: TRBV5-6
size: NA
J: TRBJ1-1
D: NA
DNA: TGTGCCAGCAGCCCCACTGGGCGGAACACTGAAGCTTTCTTT
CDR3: CASSPTGRNTEAFF

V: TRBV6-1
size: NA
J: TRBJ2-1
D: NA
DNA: TGTGCCAGCAGTGAAGGTATAGGGTCAACTTCTCGGGGCTCCTACAATGAGCAGTTCTTC
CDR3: CASSEGIGSTSRGSYNEQFF